Following are 32 T cell receptor beta chains from one sample sequenced in a study of brain T cells in children with intractable seizures. The assay was immunoSEQ multiplex PCR, and TCRdb's table has in-frame clones only and misses some. In the table there are under 150,000 clones, 85% to 95% of which are singletons. Sequences were derived from peripheral blood, sampled at surgery. The receptor set was obtained from a boy under two years old with hemimegalencephaly and intractable seizures.

The V and J genes are TRBV4-1 and TRBJ1-4; D unclear. Trimming cost V 1 base and J 6 bases, with 9 bases left between them. The germline V gene has CDR1 MGHRA and CDR2 YSYEKL. The CDR3 covers 14 residues. This chain's CDR3 is CASSQAPGDEKLFF. The CDR3 coding sequence is TGCGCCAGCAGCCAAGCCCCAGGAGATGAAAAACTGTTTTTT.

The gene calls are TRBV9 and TRBJ1-2; 7 bases align to TRBD1. Trimming took 0 bases from V and 2 from J; bases not matched to a gene: 7. From germline, CDR1 is SGDLS and CDR2 YYNGEE. The CDR3 is 16 amino acids. The CDR3 here is CASSVDPGQANYGYTF. The CDR3 DNA sequence: TGTGCCAGCAGCGTAGATCCCGGACAGGCGAACTATGGCTACACCTTC. The variable domain in full, with the rest retrieved from reference TRBV9 and TRBJ1-2, is DSGVTQTPKHLITATGQRVTLRCSPRSGDLSVYWYQQSLDQGLQFLIQYYNGEERAKGNILERFSAQQFPDLHSELNLSSLELGDSALYFCASSVDPGQANYGYTFGSGTRLTVV.

The chain is built from TRBV28 and TRBJ2-1, with unresolved D. This CDR3 region has 14 residues. The germline V and J ends were trimmed by 5 bases and 8 bases, with 16 bases remaining between them. CDR1 and CDR2 (germline): MDHEN, SYDVKM. CDR3 sequence (DNA): TGTGCCAGCAGTCCCCGAGGTAGTAGGTATGAGCAGTTCTTC. This encodes CASSPRGSRYEQFF.

The rearrangement joins TRBV6-1 to TRBJ1-1, with a possible D match to TRBD1 (5 bases). CDR1 is MNHNS and CDR2 is SASEGT in the germline V gene. V was shortened by 2 bases and J by 2 bases, with 12 bases between the two germline ends. The CDR3 is 15 residues long. CDR3 amino acids: CASSEILGPNTEAFF. The CDR3 nucleotides are TGTGCCAGCAGTGAAATTCTGGGGCCTAACACTGAAGCTTTCTTT.

This clone was recorded once. The chain combines TRBV6-2 or TRBV6-3 with TRBJ1-4; TRBD1 is a possible D gene (5 bases). Trimming pared 0 bases from V and 2 bases from J, leaving 13 bases between. Germline V gene data show CDR1 as MNHEY and CDR2 as SVGEGT. CDR3 length: 17 residues. The CDR3 region has the DNA TGTGCCAGCAGTTACTCCGGGGGAGGGATTACTAATGAAAAACTGTTTTTT. Protein product: CASSYSGGGITNEKLFF.

This clone was seen a few times. The rearrangement links TRBV7-9 to TRBJ2-2; D gene ambiguous. The CDR3 has 17 amino acids. V lost 5 bases to trimming and J lost 0 bases, with 16 bases between them. CDR1 SEHNR and CDR2 FQNEAQ come from the germline V gene (reference sequence). CDR3 sequence reads: CASSQIGSLANTGELFF. The CDR3 coding sequence is TGTGCCAGCAGCCAGATAGGATCACTCGCGAACACCGGGGAGCTGTTTTTT.

The chain has TRBV7-3 and TRBJ2-3; 7 nucleotides match TRBD2. The ends lost 0 bases at V and 3 bases at J; junction bases unmatched: 0. CDR1 and CDR2 from the germline V gene are SGHTA and FQGTGA. CDR3 length equals 14 residues. The CDR3 coding sequence is TGTGCCAGCAGCTTAACTAGCGGGACAGATACGCAGTATTTT. Encoded protein: CASSLTSGTDTQYF.

This chain joins TRBV5-1 and TRBJ1-5; perhaps TRBD1 as D (5 bases). The length of the CDR3 is 19 residues. V gave up 2 bases and J gave up 0 bases, with 21 bases separating them. From germline, CDR1 is SGHRS and CDR2 YFSETQ. CDR3 amino acids: CASSLSPLGRAYSNQPQHF. The CDR3, as DNA: TGCGCCAGCAGCTTAAGTCCCCTGGGCAGGGCCTATAGCAATCAGCCCCAGCATTTT.

The chain has TRBV1 and TRBJ2-1; the table's D call of TRBD2 was not tested on the DNA. TRBV1 is deemed a pseudogene. The CDR3 spans 17 residues. The CDR3 region has the DNA TGCACCAGCAGCCCGACTAGCGGGAGGGGGGCCTACAATGAGCAGTTCTTC. It yields the protein CTSSPTSGRGAYNEQFF.

The V gene is TRBV28, the J gene TRBJ2-5, with TRBD1 matching over 7 bases. CDR3 size: 15 residues. The ends lost 6 bases at V and 3 bases at J; junction bases unmatched: 10. Looked up from germline, CDR1 is MDHEN and CDR2 is SYDVKM. The CDR3 spells CASSPPDRAKETQYF. The DNA of the CDR3 is TGTGCCAGCAGCCCCCCCGACAGGGCGAAAGAGACCCAGTACTTC.

The chain uses TRBV9 and TRBJ2-1; unclear D gene. Per the germline V gene, CDR1 is SGDLS and CDR2 is YYNGEE. The ends were cut back, 0 bases at V and 8 bases at J, with 6 bases in the middle. The CDR3 runs to 12 residues. DNA of the CDR3: TGTGCCAGCAGCGTAGGAGTTGATGAGCAGTTCTTC. This translates into CASSVGVDEQFF. Together with reference TRBV9 and TRBJ2-1, the CDR3 gives the full variable domain: DSGVTQTPKHLITATGQRVTLRCSPRSGDLSVYWYQQSLDQGLQFLIQYYNGEERAKGNILERFSAQQFPDLHSELNLSSLELGDSALYFCASSVGVDEQFFGPGTRLTVL.

The chain combines TRBV24-1 with TRBJ2-7, with 8 bases identical to TRBD1. The CDR3 loop spans 13 amino acids. Germline loops: CDR1 KGHDR, CDR2 SFDVKD. V trimming: 9 bases; J trimming: 5 bases; junction bases outside the gene matches: 8. CDR3 DNA: TGTGCCACCGCCCCCAGGGGGCGTCACGAGCAGTACTTC. This gives the protein CATAPRGRHEQYF.

The rearrangement uses TRBV12-5 and TRBJ1-6, with D perhaps matching TRBD1 (6 bases). The CDR3 consists of 14 residues. V was cut by 3 bases and J by 8 bases, with 11 bases left in between. CDR1 and CDR2 (germline): LGHNT, FRNRAP. The DNA for the CDR3 is TGTGCTAGTGGTTTCGGGGGGCCGGATTCACCCCTCCACTTT. This codes for CASGFGGPDSPLHF. Based on the CDR3 plus reference TRBV12-5 and TRBJ1-6, the full variable domain is DARVTQTPRHKVTEMGQEVTMRCQPILGHNTVFWYRQTMMQGLELLAYFRNRAPLDDSGMPKDRFSAEMPDATLATLKIQPSEPRDSAVYFCASGFGGPDSPLHFGNGTRLTVT.

The V and J genes are TRBV5-1 and TRBJ2-5; 7 positions match TRBD2. J gave up 4 bases and V 4 bases, and 7 bases lay outside the gene matches. Germline lookup yields CDR1 SGHRS and CDR2 YFSETQ. The length of the CDR3 is 14 residues. CDR3 DNA sequence: TGCGCCAGCAGCCAACCGGCTAGCGGAGAGACCCAGTACTTC. Its protein product is CASSQPASGETQYF.

The chain combines TRBV6-5 with TRBJ2-7, with D perhaps TRBD2 (6 bases). This CDR3 spans 12 amino acids. Trimming cost V 7 bases and J 3 bases, with 10 bases left between them. Per germline, CDR1 MNHEY and CDR2 SVGAGI. CDR3 in amino acids: CASNLSGYEQYF. Written as DNA, the CDR3 is TGTGCCAGCAATCTTAGCGGCTACGAGCAGTACTTC.

The chain has TRBV27 and TRBJ2-3, with D perhaps matching TRBD1 (5 bases). The CDR3 runs 16 residues. Germline CDR1 and CDR2: MNHEY and SMNVEV (reference sequence). Trimming stripped 6 bases from V and 1 base from J, with 17 bases between. Written as DNA, the CDR3 is TGTGCCAGCAGACCTACCCCCAGGGATGGCACAGATACGCAGTATTTT. It encodes CASRPTPRDGTDTQYF.

This clone turned up a few times. The identical CDR3 is also encoded by other nucleotide sequences in the sample. V is TRBV28 and J is TRBJ2-7; TRBD1 matches 8 bases. Trimming removed 4 bases from V and 2 bases from J; junction bases left unmatched: 4. The germline V gene encodes CDR1 MDHEN and CDR2 SYDVKM. The CDR3 contains 14 residues. The CDR3 loop is CASSSGQGTYEQYF. In DNA form, the CDR3 reads TGTGCCAGCAGTTCCGGACAGGGAACCTACGAGCAGTACTTC.

This clone has a single count. This chain uses TRBV24-1 with TRBJ1-1; a weak D match, TRBD1 (5 bases). In germline, CDR1 is KGHDR, CDR2 SFDVKD. The CDR3 totals 14 residues. Trimming took off 8 bases at V and 1 base at J, with 13 bases between the two ends. The CDR3 bases are TGTGCCACCATCCTGGGACCGTCGAACACTGAAGCTTTCTTT. Translated, it gives CATILGPSNTEAFF.

This clone occurred once. The DNA is omitted, as the CDR3 cannot be located on it reliably, and the CDR3 follows TCRdb's listing. This sequence joins TRBV3-1 (or the pseudogene TRBV3-2) and TRBJ2-1. The CDR3 has 13 residues if both end residues are counted. Germline V lookup: CDR1 LGHDT, CDR2 YNNKEL (reference sequence). CDR3 residues: CASSQVGVGAKFF.

The chain recombines TRBV28 with TRBJ2-5; 9 bases match TRBD1. V was clipped by 5 bases and J by 5 bases; unmatched bases: 3. The CDR3 is made up of 13 amino acids. Germline values: CDR1 MDHEN, CDR2 SYDVKM. As DNA, the CDR3 is TGTGCCAGCAGTACAGGGGGCGGGGAGACCCAGTACTTC. Its translation is CASSTGGGETQYF.

The chain links TRBV7-9 to TRBJ1-1; the match to TRBD1 covers 7 bases. J gave up 10 bases and V 5 bases, and 19 bases lay outside the gene matches. CDR3 size: 16 residues. In germline, CDR1 is SEHNR, CDR2 FQNEAQ (reference sequence). This CDR3 is CASSPRLGQPRSGAFF. The DNA of the CDR3 is TGTGCCAGCAGCCCGAGGCTGGGACAGCCCCGATCGGGAGCTTTCTTT.

V usage is TRBV11-2 and J usage is TRBJ2-1; 7 bases match TRBD2. Trimming at V came to 7 bases and at J to 9 bases, leaving 9 bases not matched to a gene. This CDR3 is built from 13 residues. CDR1 is SGHAT and CDR2 is FQNNGV in the germline V gene. The CDR3 coding sequence is TGTGCCAGCACAGGCGGGAGATTTGGTGAGCAGTTCTTC. Encoded protein: CASTGGRFGEQFF.

CDR3 sequence (DNA): TGTGCCAGCAGTTTAGCGGGACTAGCGGGGACCTCCTACAATGAGCAGTTCTTC. Its protein is CASSLAGLAGTSYNEQFF. The rearrangement joins TRBV28 to TRBJ2-1, with TRBD2 matching 13 bases. The CDR3 has 18 residues. Unmatched junction bases numbered 4, after V lost 2 bases and J lost 0 bases. The germline gives CDR1 MDHEN, CDR2 SYDVKM. The full variable domain, completed using reference TRBV28 and TRBJ2-1, is DVKVTQSSRYLVKRTGEKVFLECVQDMDHENMFWYRQDPGLGLRLIYFSYDVKMKEKGDIPEGYSVSREKKERFSLILESASTNQTSMYLCASSLAGLAGTSYNEQFFGPGTRLTVL.

Only one count was recorded for this clone. The chain links TRBV6-5 to TRBJ1-2; D is uncertain. There are 13 residues in the CDR3. V dropped 2 bases and J dropped 6 bases, with 10 bases sitting between them. The germline V gene has CDR1 MNHEY and CDR2 SVGAGI. As DNA, the CDR3 is TGTGCCAGCAGTTACAGGTCACTTAATGGCTACACCTTC. The encoded protein is CASSYRSLNGYTF.

V is TRBV7-2 and J is TRBJ2-4; D is perhaps TRBD1 or TRBD2 (7 bases each). The length of the CDR3 is 15 residues. Germline lookup yields CDR1 SGHTA and CDR2 FQGNSA. V lost 3 bases and J 11 bases, leaving 20 bases between the germline ends. In nucleotides, the CDR3 is TGTGCCAGCAGCTTCAGGGGGGCGGGAGCGCCGTTTCAGTACTTC. Its protein product is CASSFRGAGAPFQYF.

This CDR3 is CASSVDLGKTYEQYF. The CDR3 DNA is TGTGCCAGCAGCGTAGACTTGGGAAAAACCTACGAGCAGTACTTC. The chain is built from TRBV9 and TRBJ2-7; D gene ambiguous. This CDR3 is built from 15 residues. Germline values: CDR1 SGDLS, CDR2 YYNGEE. Trimming stripped 0 bases from V and 2 bases from J, with 12 bases between.

The chain has TRBV6-5 and TRBJ2-7; no clear D gene. V dropped 0 bases and J dropped 0 bases, with 9 bases sitting between them. CDR3 length equals 15 residues. Germline V gene sequence: CDR1 MNHEY, CDR2 SVGAGI. The CDR3 coding sequence is TGTGCCAGCAGTTACTCGCTGGCGGTCTCCTACGAGCAGTACTTC. Translated, it gives CASSYSLAVSYEQYF.

This chain connects TRBV10-3 to TRBJ1-5, with no clear D. The germline V gene encodes CDR1 ENHRY and CDR2 SYGVKD. This CDR3 is built from 12 residues. Trimming left V 3 bases short and J 6 bases short, with 6 bases between. CDR3 coding DNA: TGTGCCATCAGTGATCTGGGTCAGCCCCAGCATTTT. Residues: CAISDLGQPQHF.

The CDR3 is CASSLAGGGGETQYF. The DNA for the CDR3 is TGTGCCAGCAGCTTAGCGGGAGGGGGAGGCGAGACCCAGTACTTC. The V gene is TRBV7-6, the J gene TRBJ2-5; tentatively, D is TRBD2 (7 bases). The length of the CDR3 is 15 residues. Germline CDR1 reads SGHVS; CDR2 reads FNYEAQ. Trimming took 0 bases from V and 5 from J, leaving 13 bases between them. The whole variable domain, remainder taken from reference TRBV7-6 and TRBJ2-5, is GAGVSQSPRYKVTKRGQDVALRCDPISGHVSLYWYRQALGQGPEFLTYFNYEAQQDKSGLPNDRFSAERPEGSISTLTIQRTEQRDSAMYRCASSLAGGGGETQYFGPGTRLLVL.

This chain links TRBV9 with TRBJ2-3, with 10 nucleotides matching TRBD2. Germline V gene lookup returns CDR1 SGDLS and CDR2 YYNGEE. The CDR3 has 17 amino acids. V dropped 3 bases and J dropped 5; count of bases not matched to a gene: 12. The CDR3 DNA sequence: TGTGCCAGCAGCGAGCCCCGGGCTAGCGGGAGAAGAGATACGCAGTATTTT. It translates to CASSEPRASGRRDTQYF.

The rearrangement joins TRBV9 to TRBJ1-2; D is perhaps TRBD1 (6 bases). Germline-derived CDR1 and CDR2 are SGDLS and YYNGEE. V shed 0 bases and J shed 3 bases, with 18 bases lying between them. This CDR3 spans 17 amino acids. The CDR3 DNA follows: TGTGCCAGCAGCGTAGGGGTCAGAGCAGGGGTGGACTATGGCTACACCTTC. Its translation is CASSVGVRAGVDYGYTF.

The V and J genes are TRBV27 and TRBJ1-1, with 7 nucleotides matching TRBD1. V shed 6 bases, J shed 5 bases, and the junction held 15 bases outside the gene matches. The CDR3 totals 16 residues. Germline V gives CDR1 MNHEY, CDR2 SMNVEV (reference sequence). CDR3 sequence (DNA): TGTGCCAGCAGCCCCGACAGGGTCTACCAGTCTACTGAAGCTTTCTTT. Its translation is CASSPDRVYQSTEAFF.